The clone carrying this TCR beta chain was recorded many times. The data originate from a study of T-cell reconstitution after alpha-beta-depleted transplantation in children. It was with unique molecular identifiers that the TCRbeta library was prepared. MiXCR, applied by TCRdb to the PCR reads, yields one record per CDR3 protein. This sample has a few hundred thousand distinct CDR3 sequences; 9.7% occur once, and the top ten carry about 4.8%. The CDR3 is 14 amino acids. The germline gives CDR1 SGHRS, CDR2 YFSETQ. The V end was cut by 2 bases, the J end by 2 bases, with 9 bases between. This sample comprised PBMCs from the stem cell graft donor, obtained from the stem cell graft. This receptor was identified in a human donor who donated a stem cell graft to a child with SCID. The genes are TRBV5-1 and TRBJ2-3; no clear D gene. The DNA for the CDR3 is TGCGCCAGCAGCTTTCTCTCAGTCACAGATACGCAGTATTTT. Amino acid sequence: CASSFLSVTDTQYF.